What follows are 5 T cell receptor beta chains derived from one specimen sequenced in a study of technical replicates of blood from a few donors. The assay was immunoSEQ multiplex PCR, and TCRdb's table has in-frame clones only and misses some. The sample shows about 73,000 clones, more than 90% of them seen only once. Input material: PBMCs. The receptors derive from a human donor in good health. Some clones in this sample may be carry-over from other donors' samples.

V gene TRBV6-5 combines with J gene TRBJ2-1, with 10 bases fitting TRBD1. Germline V gene data show CDR1 as MNHEY and CDR2 as SVGAGI. This CDR3 is 15 amino acids long. V lost 8 bases to trimming and J lost 7 bases; unmatched junction nucleotides: 11. In DNA form, the CDR3 reads TGTGCCAGCCGACCGCGACAGGGGGCGGAAAATGAGCAGTTCTTC. Translating gives CASRPRQGAENEQFF.

The J gene is TRBJ2-2, the V gene TRBV9, with 12 positions matching TRBD2. Trimming took 5 bases from V and 4 from J; bases not matched to a gene: 3. This CDR3 has 15 amino acids. Germline V lookup: CDR1 SGDLS, CDR2 YYNGEE. CDR3 coding DNA: TGTGCCAGCAGTCGACTAGCGGGAGTCACCGGGGAGCTGTTTTTT. It encodes CASSRLAGVTGELFF.

This chain links TRBV6-6 with TRBJ2-1, with D possibly matching TRBD2 (5 bases). The CDR3 consists of 13 residues. V shed 5 bases and J shed 5 bases, with 10 bases lying between them. Germline V CDR1 and CDR2: MNHNY, SVGAGI (reference sequence). The CDR3 DNA reads as TGTGCCAGCAGTGTACCGGGGAACAATGAGCAGTTCTTC. Amino acid sequence: CASSVPGNNEQFF.

The chain carries TRBV7-6 and TRBJ1-6; D remains unclear. CDR3 length equals 13 residues. CDR1 is SGHVS, CDR2 FNYEAQ, per germline. The germline V and J ends were trimmed by 0 bases and 9 bases, with 6 bases remaining between them. This CDR3 reads CASSLARVSPLHF. CDR3 sequence (DNA): TGTGCCAGCAGCTTAGCGAGGGTTTCACCCCTCCACTTT.

The V and J genes are TRBV27 and TRBJ2-1; 10 nucleotides agree with TRBD2. The CDR3 runs to 15 residues. Germline lookup yields CDR1 MNHEY and CDR2 SMNVEV (reference sequence). V trimming: 5 bases; J trimming: 7 bases; junction bases outside the gene matches: 8. The chain's CDR3 is CASSPLAGEGNEQFF. As DNA, the CDR3 is TGTGCCAGCAGTCCGCTAGCGGGAGAAGGTAATGAGCAGTTCTTC.